Listed here are 11 T cell receptor beta chains from one sample, sequenced in a study of T cells in localized non-small cell lung cancer. The repertoire was sequenced with immunoSEQ multiplex PCR; TCRdb's copy has only in-frame clones and lacks some. The sample has 65,000 to 95,000 clones, over 60% seen once; the top ten hold 15% to 20%. The starting material was PBMCs, obtained before any cancer treatment. Receptors originate from a man aged 35 to 69 with stage II squamous cell lung carcinoma.

CDR3 DNA sequence: TGTGCCAGTAGTGTGGACTCCGGTACGCAGTATTTT. Translating gives CASSVDSGTQYF. This chain joins TRBV19 and TRBJ2-3; possible D gene TRBD2, 5 bases. The germline gives CDR1 LNHDA, CDR2 SQIVND (reference sequence). The CDR3 is 12 amino acids. V was trimmed by 5 bases and J by 8 bases, leaving 11 bases between them.

The chain is built from TRBV28 and TRBJ2-7; D is possibly TRBD2 (6 bases). The germline CDR1 and CDR2 sequences are MDHEN and SYDVKM. Trimming stripped 7 bases from V and 6 bases from J, with 16 bases between. This CDR3 region has 13 residues. The DNA of the CDR3 is TGTGCCAGCACTGAGGGACTCACCTTCGAGCAGTACTTC. This encodes CASTEGLTFEQYF.

The chain has TRBV5-6 and TRBJ1-5; D unclear. Trimming shortened V by 3 bases and J by 3 bases, and 16 bases separated the two germline ends. CDR1 is SGHDT, CDR2 YYEEEE, per germline. CDR3 length: 16 residues. The CDR3, as DNA: TGTGCCAGCAGCTCCTACTACAGTAGGGCCAATCAGCCCCAGCATTTT. It is translated as CASSSYYSRANQPQHF.

The chain joins TRBV27 to TRBJ1-2; a possible D gene is TRBD1 (6 bases). Germline V gene lookup returns CDR1 MNHEY and CDR2 SMNVEV (reference sequence). The V gene lost 4 bases and the J gene lost 8 bases, with 14 bases spanning the gap. This CDR3 is 13 amino acids long. CDR3 sequence: CASSSQDSLGYTF. CDR3 nucleotide sequence: TGTGCCAGCAGTTCCCAGGACAGCCTCGGCTACACCTTC.

The chain is built from TRBV2 and TRBJ2-5, with D possibly TRBD2 on 6 matching bases. Trimming removed 5 bases at V and 5 bases at J, with 15 bases between. CDR1 and CDR2 from the germline V gene are SNHLY and FYNNEI. The CDR3 runs 14 residues. The CDR3 protein is CASSLGTGEETQYF. Here the CDR3 DNA reads TGTGCCAGCAGTCTTGGTACGGGAGAGGAGACCCAGTACTTC.

In its sample, this clone was seen once. The chain uses TRBV30 and TRBJ2-1, with D tentatively TRBD1 or TRBD2 (6 bases each). The germline V gene encodes CDR1 GTSNPN and CDR2 SVGIG (reference sequence). Trimming left V 1 base short and J 4 bases short, with 11 bases between. This CDR3 has 14 residues. In DNA, the CDR3 is TGTGCCTGGAGTGCGGGGGCGGGGTACAATGAGCAGTTCTTC. Translated: CAWSAGAGYNEQFF. The full variable domain, rest sourced from reference TRBV30 and TRBJ2-1, is SQTIHQWPATLVQPVGSPLSLECTVEGTSNPNLYWYRQAAGRGLQLLFYSVGIGQISSEVPQNLSASRPQDRQFILSSKKLLLSDSGFYLCAWSAGAGYNEQFFGPGTRLTVL.

The chain carries TRBV18 and TRBJ2-1; D remains ambiguous. The germline gives CDR1 KGHSH, CDR2 LQKENI. CDR3 length equals 13 residues. The germline V and J ends were trimmed by 2 bases and 6 bases, with 8 bases remaining between them. This CDR3 reads CASSPFYSNEQFF. DNA of the CDR3: TGTGCCAGCTCACCATTCTACTCCAATGAGCAGTTCTTC. Full variable domain (remainder filled in from reference TRBV18 and TRBJ2-1): NAGVMQNPRHLVRRRGQEARLRCSPMKGHSHVYWYRQLPEEGLKFMVYLQKENIIDESGMPKERFSAEFPKEGPSILRIQQVVRGDSAAYFCASSPFYSNEQFFGPGTRLTVL.

In this sample, this clone turned up a few times. V is TRBV9 and J is TRBJ1-1; tentatively, D is TRBD1 (5 bases). The CDR3 covers 13 residues. V lost 3 bases and J 3 bases, leaving 9 bases between the germline ends. The germline V gene encodes CDR1 SGDLS and CDR2 YYNGEE. For the CDR3, the DNA is TGTGCCAGCAGCGACCTAGGGGACACTGAAGCTTTCTTT. The encoded protein is CASSDLGDTEAFF.

The rearrangement joins TRBV6-6 to TRBJ1-5; 11 bases fit TRBD1. This CDR3 comprises 16 residues. Germline V gene data show CDR1 as MNHNY and CDR2 as SVGAGI (reference sequence). V gave up 6 bases and J gave up 6 bases; unmatched junction bases: 10. In DNA form, the CDR3 reads TGTGCCAGCAGGAGGGACAGGGGGACTCCCGGTCAGCCCCAGCATTTT. Protein sequence: CASRRDRGTPGQPQHF.

A single count supports this clone. The chain links TRBV6-1 to TRBJ1-1, with 7 positions matching TRBD1. Germline-derived CDR1 and CDR2 are MNHNS and SASEGT. The junction had 4 bases not matched to a gene; V was cut back by 3 bases and J by 6 bases. This CDR3 has 13 residues. Here the CDR3 reads CASSEVRGSEAFF. The CDR3 DNA reads TGTGCCAGCAGTGAGGTCAGGGGGTCTGAAGCTTTCTTT.

V usage is TRBV19 and J usage is TRBJ1-1, with 7 positions matching TRBD1. Germline CDR1 and CDR2: LNHDA and SQIVND (reference sequence). The CDR3 sequence is 14 residues long. V lost 2 bases, J lost 4 bases, and 4 bases stayed unmatched. CDR3 nucleotides: TGTGCCAGTAGTATACCGGGACAGCCCACTGAAGCTTTCTTT. Translation gives CASSIPGQPTEAFF.